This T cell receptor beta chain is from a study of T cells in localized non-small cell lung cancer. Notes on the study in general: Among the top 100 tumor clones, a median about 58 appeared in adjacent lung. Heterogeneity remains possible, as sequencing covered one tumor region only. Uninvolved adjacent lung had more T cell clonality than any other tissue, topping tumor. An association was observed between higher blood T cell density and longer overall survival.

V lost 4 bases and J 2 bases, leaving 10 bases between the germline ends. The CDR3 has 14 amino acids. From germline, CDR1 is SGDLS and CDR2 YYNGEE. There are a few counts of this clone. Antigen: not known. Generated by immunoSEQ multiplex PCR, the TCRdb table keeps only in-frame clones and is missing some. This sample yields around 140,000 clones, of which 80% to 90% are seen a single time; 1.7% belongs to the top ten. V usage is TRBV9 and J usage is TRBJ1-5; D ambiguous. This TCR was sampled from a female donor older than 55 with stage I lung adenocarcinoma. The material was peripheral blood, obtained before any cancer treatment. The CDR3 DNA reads TGTGCCAGCAGCCTAGACGTTGGCAATCAGCCCCAGCATTTT. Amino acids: CASSLDVGNQPQHF.